This TCR beta chain was identified during a study of identical twins. MiXCR, applied by TCRdb to the 5' RACE reads, yields one record per CDR3 protein. The repertoire includes hundreds of thousands of distinct CDR3 sequences, approximately 13% of them detected once, and 7.2% sits in the top ten. Turning to this clonotype: Its antigen remains unidentified.

The CDR3 contains 16 residues. Trimming cost V 4 bases and J 3 bases; bases outside gene matches: 11. Germline CDR1 and CDR2: SGHRS and YFSETQ. Notes on the study in general: The analysis was cross-sectional rather than longitudinal within donors. Invariant populations such as MAIT and iNKT cells could partly muddle zero-insertion analyses. Fewer insertions were carried by abundant cord blood beta clonotypes, but none was seen in memory repertoires.

The same sample was also used in a study of yellow fever vaccine responses in identical twins.

The chain employs TRBV5-1 and TRBJ2-5; 8 bases are a match to TRBD2. The sample taken for sequencing was CD8+ T cells sorted from blood. The sequence came from a woman aged 18-30 years in good health. CDR3 sequence: CASSPEGGRGEETQYF. The CDR3 bases are TGCGCCAGCAGCCCAGAAGGAGGGCGGGGGGAAGAGACCCAGTACTTC.